This record looks at one TCR beta chain sequence and its context. This record belongs to a study of blood T cell repertoires in COVID-19. About the study: Italy, Spain and the United States were the sources of the convalescent and acute COVID-19 samples. T cells, B-cell-depleted T cells, or PBMCs supplied cDNA or gDNA.

Germline-derived CDR1 and CDR2 are SGHKS and YYEKEE (reference sequence). The germline V and J ends were trimmed by 1 base and 5 bases, with 3 bases remaining between them. This CDR3 has 11 amino acids. In the authors' methods: Nucleated cell number was recorded as an estimate derived from reference gene primer amplification. TCRdb's copy holds only in-frame clones and misses some; the assay was immunoSEQ multiplex PCR. V, J and clone size were drawn from that table, and D and trimming were deduced from the DNA. The sample shows about 81,000 clones, 91% of them seen only once. The clonotype was recovered from a woman between 50 and 59 years old in a cohort sampled during active COVID-19. Sequencing used peripheral blood. V and J are TRBV5-5 and TRBJ2-5, with D hard to call. CDR3 coding DNA: TGTGCCAGCAGCTTGCTCGAGACCCAGTACTTC. Its protein product is CASSLLETQYF.